The 26 T cell receptor beta chains presented below share a single source sample, sequenced in a study of blood T cell repertoires in COVID-19. Using immunoSEQ multiplex PCR, the repertoire was profiled, and TCRdb retains in-frame clones only, with some absent. The sample includes 350,000 or so clones, approximately 89% of them seen just once. Sequenced: peripheral blood. These receptor sequences come from a woman between 55 and 75 years old with COVID-19, enrolled during active disease.

The gene calls are TRBV6-6 and TRBJ1-1, with 9 bases aligning to TRBD1. V lost 6 bases to trimming and J lost 5 bases; unmatched junction nucleotides: 7. The germline CDR1 and CDR2 sequences are MNHNY and SVGAGI (reference sequence). This CDR3 is 14 amino acids long. CDR3 region: CASSSGQGRTEAFF. CDR3 DNA sequence: TGTGCCAGCAGCTCCGGACAGGGGAGGACTGAAGCTTTCTTT.

The chain uses TRBV5-5 and TRBJ2-3, with D possibly being TRBD2 (7 bases). Trimming removed 1 base from V and 1 base from J, with 10 bases in between. CDR3 length: 15 residues. CDR1 is SGHKS and CDR2 is YYEKEE in the germline V gene (reference sequence). The CDR3 reads CASSLWEGGTDTQYF. The DNA of the CDR3 is TGTGCCAGCAGCTTGTGGGAGGGGGGCACAGATACGCAGTATTTT.

The rearrangement links TRBV14 to TRBJ1-2; D gene ambiguous. Trimming shortened V by 3 bases and J by 4 bases, and 6 bases separated the two germline ends. CDR3 length: 12 amino acids. Germline V CDR1 and CDR2: SGHDN, FVKESK. DNA for the CDR3: TGTGCCAGCAGCCAGTCGGGCTATGGCTACACCTTC. Translation: CASSQSGYGYTF.

The gene calls are TRBV28 and TRBJ1-3; D gene unclear. Germline lookup yields CDR1 MDHEN and CDR2 SYDVKM. The CDR3 extends over 15 amino acids. V shed 5 bases and J shed 3 bases, with 14 bases lying between them. CDR3 nucleotide sequence: TGTGCCAGCAGTGCGCCGCGACGGGATGGAAACACCATATATTTT. Amino acids: CASSAPRRDGNTIYF.

The chain carries TRBV7-3 and TRBJ2-7, with TRBD2 matching 8 bases. This CDR3 spans 19 amino acids. Germline V CDR1 and CDR2: SGHTA, FQGTGA. Losses at the gene ends were 5 bases for V and 1 base for J; bases not matched to a gene: 19. CDR3 bases: TGTGCCAGCAGCGTGCAGTCGTCCGTGGGCGGGGGGCCTTCCTACGAGCAGTACTTC. Encoded protein: CASSVQSSVGGGPSYEQYF.

The chain couples TRBV4-1 to TRBJ1-2; D is perhaps TRBD1 (6 bases). V was trimmed by 2 bases and J by 1 base, leaving 17 bases between them. This CDR3 is 17 amino acids long. Looked up from germline, CDR1 is MGHRA and CDR2 is YSYEKL. CDR3 amino acids: CASSQSTRTVFNYGYTF. The CDR3 nucleotides read TGCGCCAGCAGCCAATCCACGCGGACAGTCTTTAACTATGGCTACACCTTC.

The V gene is TRBV6-5, the J gene TRBJ2-5; 8 bases match TRBD1. Losses at the gene ends were 2 bases for V and 12 bases for J; bases not matched to a gene: 5. Per germline, CDR1 MNHEY and CDR2 SVGAGI. The CDR3 spans 12 residues. CDR3 DNA: TGTGCCAGCAGTTACGAGACAGGGGCCGAGTACTTC. Protein product: CASSYETGAEYF.

V usage is TRBV27 and J usage is TRBJ1-1; unclear D gene. CDR3 size: 13 residues. CDR1 is MNHEY and CDR2 is SMNVEV in the germline V gene (reference sequence). V was shortened by 3 bases and J by 6 bases, with 11 bases between the two germline ends. CDR3 in amino acids: CASSFARVAEAFF. CDR3 DNA: TGTGCCAGCAGTTTTGCACGGGTCGCTGAAGCTTTCTTT.

V is TRBV19 and J is TRBJ1-2; 7 positions agree with TRBD1. Germline assignment: CDR1 LNHDA and CDR2 SQIVND (reference sequence). The V segment lost 5 bases and the J segment 4 bases; nucleotides outside the gene matches: 7. This CDR3 region has 14 residues. The CDR3 nucleotides are TGTGCCAGTAGTGCCTCGACAGGGACCTATGGCTACACCTTC. It specifies CASSASTGTYGYTF.

The V and J genes are TRBV6-5 and TRBJ2-3, with D possibly being TRBD2 (7 bases). The V gene's germline CDR1 is MNHEY and CDR2 SVGAGI. V was pared by 6 bases and J by 4 bases, with 17 bases between. The CDR3 is 15 residues long. In DNA, the CDR3 is TGTGCCAGCAGCTACGGGGGCGCGGGGGCAGATACGCAGTATTTT. Translating gives CASSYGGAGADTQYF.

This clone was recorded once. The V and J genes are TRBV7-9 and TRBJ1-1; D is possibly TRBD1 (5 bases). Looked up from germline, CDR1 is SEHNR and CDR2 is FQNEAQ (reference sequence). Deletions cut 6 bases from V and 0 bases from J, with 23 bases between. The CDR3 has 18 residues. The CDR3 region is CASSQDAAGQALNTEAFF. CDR3 DNA: TGTGCCAGCAGTCAAGATGCGGCAGGGCAAGCCCTGAACACTGAAGCTTTCTTT. The full variable domain, with the rest looked up from reference TRBV7-9 and TRBJ1-1, is DTGVSQNPRHKITKRGQNVTFRCDPISEHNRLYWYRQTLGQGPEFLTYFQNEAQLEKSRLLSDRFSAERPKGSFSTLEIQRTEQGDSAMYLCASSQDAAGQALNTEAFFGQGTRLTVV.

This chain links TRBV5-1 with TRBJ2-1; 7 nucleotides agree with TRBD1. This CDR3 has 15 residues. V was clipped by 4 bases and J by 4 bases; unmatched bases: 8. Per the germline V gene, CDR1 is SGHRS and CDR2 is YFSETQ. The CDR3 DNA is TGCGCCAGCAGCCGGACAATGGACAGGTACAATGAGCAGTTCTTC. As protein: CASSRTMDRYNEQFF.

This clone was picked up one time. This chain joins TRBV5-1 and TRBJ1-1; TRBD1 matches at 9 bases. The CDR3 is 15 amino acids. Germline values: CDR1 SGHRS, CDR2 YFSETQ. J gave up 6 bases and V 1 base, and 7 bases lay outside the gene matches. The CDR3 loop reads CASSLWVRQGAEAFF. In DNA, the CDR3 is TGCGCCAGCAGCTTGTGGGTGAGACAGGGGGCTGAAGCTTTCTTT.

The V gene is TRBV27, the J gene TRBJ1-1; D remains unclear. Between the trimmed V and J ends, which lost 9 bases and 0 bases, there was a span of 14 bases. The CDR3 loop spans 14 amino acids. Looked up from germline, CDR1 is MNHEY and CDR2 is SMNVEV (reference sequence). CDR3 in DNA: TGTGCCAGTACGCCGACAAGAATGAACACTGAAGCTTTCTTT. Translation: CASTPTRMNTEAFF.

The V gene is TRBV2, the J gene TRBJ2-5, with D perhaps TRBD1 (6 bases). The ends were cut back, 9 bases at V and 1 base at J, with 12 bases in the middle. In germline, CDR1 is SNHLY, CDR2 FYNNEI. CDR3 length: 13 residues. CDR3 sequence: CARRSTGQETQYF. The CDR3 region has the DNA TGTGCCAGACGTTCGACAGGCCAAGAGACCCAGTACTTC. The variable domain in full, completed from reference TRBV2 and TRBJ2-5, reads EPEVTQTPSHQVTQMGQEVILRCVPISNHLYFYWYRQILGQKVEFLVSFYNNEISEKSEIFDDQFSVERPDGSNFTLKIRSTKLEDSAMYFCARRSTGQETQYFGPGTRLLVL.

V gene TRBV29-1 combines with J gene TRBJ2-1; TRBD2 might be the D (6 bases). Trimming took 4 bases from V and 12 from J, leaving 25 bases between them. In germline, CDR1 is SQVTM, CDR2 ANQGSEA. The CDR3 runs to 15 residues. The CDR3: CSVGGGLEGADRQFF. CDR3 in DNA: TGCAGCGTTGGGGGAGGACTCGAAGGTGCGGACCGGCAGTTCTTC.

A single count supports this clone. This chain joins TRBV7-9 and TRBJ1-2, with 9 bases matching TRBD1. The CDR3 totals 19 residues. Germline CDR1 reads SEHNR; CDR2 reads FQNEAQ (reference sequence). The junction had 16 bases not matched to a gene; V was cut back by 5 bases and J by 0 bases. CDR3 in DNA: TGTGCCAGCAGCGGACGAGACAGGGGGTCACCCCCCGCTAACTATGGCTACACCTTC. As protein: CASSGRDRGSPPANYGYTF.

The V gene is TRBV6-1, the J gene TRBJ2-7, with D perhaps TRBD2 (5 bases). Germline values: CDR1 MNHNS, CDR2 SASEGT. Deletions cut 3 bases from V and 2 bases from J, with 17 bases between. CDR3 length: 16 amino acids. The DNA of the CDR3 is TGTGCCAGCAGTGAGGTTAGTTGGTCCGGGACCTACGAGCAGTACTTC. It is translated as CASSEVSWSGTYEQYF.

The chain employs TRBV4-2 and TRBJ1-3; TRBD1 aligns across 7 bases. V dropped 5 bases and J dropped 4; count of bases not matched to a gene: 8. From germline, CDR1 is LGHNA and CDR2 YNFKEQ. This CDR3 comprises 15 residues. The CDR3 protein is CASSSRQGSGNTIYF. CDR3 DNA: TGTGCCAGCAGCAGCAGACAGGGATCCGGAAACACCATATATTTT.

In this sample, this clone turned up once. The chain combines TRBV5-7 with TRBJ1-1; a weak D match, TRBD1 (5 bases). TRBV5-7 is an ORF; its function is uncertain. V was trimmed by 4 bases and J by 11 bases, leaving 12 bases between them. The CDR3 is 11 residues long. This chain's CDR3 is CASSTTVFAFF. For the CDR3, the DNA is TGTGCCAGCAGCACGACAGTTTTCGCTTTCTTT.

This chain joins TRBV11-2 and TRBJ1-1; D gene unclear. Trimming cost V 7 bases and J 6 bases, with 18 bases left between them. Germline V lookup: CDR1 SGHAT, CDR2 FQNNGV. There are 14 residues in the CDR3. CDR3 amino acids: CASTVSGRRPEAFF. The CDR3 DNA reads TGTGCCAGCACCGTTAGCGGGCGGCGACCTGAAGCTTTCTTT. The full variable domain, completed using reference TRBV11-2 and TRBJ1-1, is EAGVAQSPRYKIIEKRQSVAFWCNPISGHATLYWYQQILGQGPKLLIQFQNNGVVDDSQLPKDRFSAERLKGVDSTLKIQPAKLEDSAVYLCASTVSGRRPEAFFGQGTRLTVV.

The CDR3 spells CATSRDWGIYEQYF. CDR3 nucleotide sequence: TGTGCCACCAGCAGAGATTGGGGCATCTACGAGCAGTACTTC. This chain connects TRBV15 to TRBJ2-7; perhaps TRBD1 as D (5 bases). From germline, CDR1 is LNHNV and CDR2 YYDKDF (reference sequence). The CDR3 is 14 residues long. Trimming left V 0 bases short and J 3 bases short, with 9 bases between.

The genes are TRBV5-4 and TRBJ1-2; D gene unclear. This CDR3 spans 14 amino acids. Trimming took off 2 bases at V and 4 bases at J, with 12 bases between the two ends. Germline CDR1 and CDR2: SGHNT and YYREEE (reference sequence). The CDR3 loop is CASSLSDIAYGYTF. DNA for the CDR3: TGTGCCAGCAGCTTATCCGACATTGCCTATGGCTACACCTTC.

The genes are TRBV6-5 and TRBJ1-1; 9 positions match TRBD1. CDR3 size: 14 residues. V dropped 4 bases and J dropped 3; count of bases not matched to a gene: 3. Germline CDR1 reads MNHEY; CDR2 reads SVGAGI. For the CDR3, the DNA is TGTGCCAGCAGTTCCCACAGGGGGCACACTGAAGCTTTCTTT. It codes for CASSSHRGHTEAFF.

The chain links TRBV29-1 to TRBJ2-3; 13 bases are a match to TRBD2. This CDR3 is 16 amino acids long. The junction had 7 bases not matched to a gene; V was cut back by 7 bases and J by 0 bases. Per germline, CDR1 SQVTM and CDR2 ANQGSEA. The CDR3: CSARGLAGSSTDTQYF. The DNA of the CDR3 is TGCAGCGCCAGGGGACTAGCGGGGTCTAGCACAGATACGCAGTATTTT.

V gene TRBV12-5 combines with J gene TRBJ2-4, with a possible D match to TRBD2 (6 bases). The germline CDR1 and CDR2 sequences are LGHNT and FRNRAP. Trimming left V 7 bases short and J 0 bases short, with 28 bases between. CDR3 size: 20 residues. CDR3 region: CASASLGGRIEGVAKNIQYF. In nucleotides, the CDR3 is TGTGCTAGTGCCTCCCTCGGGGGTCGGATTGAGGGAGTAGCCAAAAACATTCAGTACTTC.